Listed below are T cell receptor beta chains from one sample, sequenced in a study of blood T cell repertoires in COVID-19. Data came from immunoSEQ multiplex PCR; TCRdb stores just in-frame clones and leaves some out. The sample carries over 150,000 clones, about four fifths recorded once. Material for sequencing was PBMCs or T cells enriched from blood (not recorded which). The receptors come from a woman between 25 and 40 years old who had recovered from COVID-19. The CDR3 runs from the conserved cysteine through the conserved F or W. D genes are given only for firm matches. Size tells how often a clone was seen (once, few, many) or the class of an expanded clone, and some rows leave it out.

d_call	v_call	clone_size	j_call	cdr3_aa	cdr3_nt
TRBD2	TRBV5-4	-	TRBJ2-2	CASSGGGDTGELFF	TGTGCCAGCTCTGGCGGGGGTGACACCGGGGAGCTGTTTTTT
TRBD1	TRBV4-1	-	TRBJ1-3	CASSPRGEYSGNTIYF	TGCGCCAGCAGCCCCAGGGGGGAATATTCTGGAAACACCATATATTTT
-	TRBV9	-	TRBJ2-3	CASSVYGRGADTQYF	TGTGCCAGCAGCGTTTACGGCAGGGGGGCAGATACGCAGTATTTT
-	TRBV4-1	once	TRBJ2-6	CASSRLGRIERKYSGANVLTF	TGCGCCAGCAGCCGCTTGGGCAGAATCGAAAGGAAGTACTCTGGGGCCAACGTCCTGACTTTC
-	TRBV6-4	-	TRBJ2-1	CASSDEPQGYNEQFF	TGTGCCAGCAGTGACGAACCTCAGGGGTACAATGAGCAGTTCTTC
TRBD2	TRBV5-5	once	TRBJ2-7	CASGLEAGGLYEQYF	TGTGCCAGCGGGTTGGAAGCGGGAGGCCTCTACGAGCAGTACTTC
-	TRBV2	-	TRBJ1-5	CASSELRDTNQPQHF	TGTGCCAGCAGTGAATTACGGGACACGAATCAGCCCCAGCATTTT
TRBD1	TRBV19	-	TRBJ1-1	CASSKGAERDTEAFF	TGTGCCAGTAGTAAGGGGGCAGAGAGGGACACTGAAGCTTTCTTT
-	TRBV19	few	TRBJ2-1	CASSDRPNEQFF	TGTGCCAGTAGTGACAGGCCCAATGAGCAGTTCTTC
-	TRBV10-3	once	TRBJ2-3	CAINVGGSDTQYF	TGTGCCATCAATGTTGGGGGGTCAGATACGCAGTATTTT
-	TRBV5-4	-	TRBJ2-2	CASSFRVDTGELFF	TGTGCCAGCAGCTTCCGGGTCGACACCGGGGAGCTGTTTTTT
-	TRBV11-2	-	TRBJ1-1	CASSLSFAGRLNTEAFF	TGTGCCAGCAGCTTATCGTTTGCGGGCCGGTTGAACACTGAAGCTTTCTTT
-	TRBV10-3	-	TRBJ2-2	CAITPGVSNAGELFF	TGTGCCATCACCCCGGGGGTTTCCAACGCCGGGGAGCTGTTTTTT
TRBD2	TRBV7-2	-	TRBJ2-3	CASSPPRTSGTDTQYF	TGTGCCAGCAGCCCCCCCAGGACTAGCGGGACAGATACGCAGTATTTT
TRBD2	TRBV7-6	-	TRBJ2-7	CASSRTSDLYEQYF	TGTGCCAGCAGTCGGACTAGCGACTTGTACGAGCAGTACTTC
-	TRBV27	-	TRBJ1-3	CASRDRNTIYF	TGTGCCAGCAGAGACAGAAACACCATATATTTT
TRBD1	TRBV2	-	TRBJ2-1	CASTQGASYNEQFF	TGTGCCAGCACCCAGGGGGCATCCTACAATGAGCAGTTCTTC
TRBD1	TRBV6-1	once	TRBJ1-1	CASSDRDRGLGGPEAFF	TGTGCCAGCAGTGACCGGGACAGGGGGCTGGGGGGCCCTGAAGCTTTCTTT
-	TRBV9	-	TRBJ2-6	CASSAFRGNSGANVLTF	TGTGCCAGCAGCGCTTTCAGGGGTAACTCTGGGGCCAACGTCCTGACTTTC
-	TRBV6-6	once	TRBJ2-1	CASSYRGGAGYNEQFF	TGTGCCAGCAGTTACAGAGGAGGGGCGGGATACAATGAGCAGTTCTTC
-	TRBV7-2	-	TRBJ1-1	CASSWVGQNTEAFF	TGTGCCAGCAGCTGGGTAGGACAGAACACTGAAGCTTTCTTT
-	TRBV9	-	TRBJ1-3	CASSVYNSGNTIYF	TGTGCCAGCAGCGTATACAACTCTGGAAACACCATATATTTT
TRBD2	TRBV19	-	TRBJ2-3	CATGLAGSYTQYF	TGTGCCACCGGACTAGCGGGATCGTATACGCAGTATTTT
-	TRBV19	-	TRBJ1-1	CASSPLGANTEAFF	TGTGCCAGTAGTCCTTTGGGGGCGAACACTGAAGCTTTCTTT
TRBD2	TRBV6-2/TRBV6-3	-	TRBJ2-5	CASSSLGLAGGLETQYF	TGTGCCAGCAGTTCCCTGGGACTAGCGGGGGGGCTAGAGACCCAGTACTTC
-	TRBV2	once	TRBJ2-2	CASSGQNRDTGELFF	TGTGCCAGCAGTGGGCAGAACAGGGACACCGGGGAGCTGTTTTTT
-	TRBV5-6	-	TRBJ1-6	CASSLGPGPSYNSPLHF	TGTGCCAGCAGCTTGGGTCCAGGGCCCTCCTATAATTCACCCCTCCACTTT
TRBD2	TRBV19	-	TRBJ2-2	CASSPRKREGPTGELFF	TGTGCCAGTAGTCCCCGAAAGCGGGAGGGCCCCACCGGGGAGCTGTTTTTT
-	TRBV6-4	-	TRBJ2-2	CASSATGELFF	TGTGCCAGCAGCGCGACCGGGGAGCTGTTTTTT
-	TRBV19	-	TRBJ1-1	CASSTLEDTEAFF	TGTGCCAGTAGTACCTTAGAGGACACTGAAGCTTTCTTT
-	TRBV6-5	-	TRBJ2-7	CASSYGSTGSSYEQYF	TGTGCCAGCAGTTACGGATCAACAGGGTCCTCCTACGAGCAGTACTTC
-	TRBV5-4	-	TRBJ2-1	CASSLDNYNEQFF	TGTGCCAGCAGCCTCGACAACTACAATGAGCAGTTCTTC
TRBD2	TRBV5-4	-	TRBJ2-1	CASSLEGKLAGASEQFF	TGTGCCAGCAGCTTGGAAGGGAAACTAGCGGGGGCGAGTGAGCAGTTCTTC
-	TRBV6-5	once	TRBJ1-5	CASSYSSGLPQHF	TGTGCCAGCAGTTACTCAAGCGGGTTGCCCCAGCATTTT
-	TRBV19	-	TRBJ1-3	CASSVQGGSGNTIYF	TGTGCCAGTAGTGTCCAGGGTGGCTCTGGAAACACCATATATTTT
-	TRBV28	-	TRBJ1-3	CASSPQGSGNTIYF	TGTGCCAGCAGCCCACAGGGTTCCGGAAACACCATATATTTT
-	TRBV21-1	-	TRBJ1-1	CASSKALRSNSDRGLLNTEAFF	TGTGCCAGCAGCAAAGCGCTTAGGTCGAATTCGGACAGGGGACTCCTCAACACTGAAGCTTTCTTT
-	TRBV2	-	TRBJ1-2	CASRSGETRFGYTF	TGTGCCAGCAGGTCAGGGGAGACTCGATTCGGCTACACCTTC
-	TRBV6-5	-	TRBJ2-7	CASSYATGSHEQYF	TGTGCCAGCAGTTACGCCACAGGGTCCCACGAGCAGTACTTC
TRBD1	TRBV28	-	TRBJ1-5	CASSFWGRGSNQPQHF	TGTGCCAGCAGTTTCTGGGGCAGGGGGAGCAATCAGCCCCAGCATTTT
-	TRBV30	many	TRBJ1-2	CAWSVPGYYYGYTF	TGTGCCTGGAGTGTACCGGGGTATTACTATGGCTACACCTTC
TRBD1	TRBV18	-	TRBJ1-5	CASSPLQGAQPQHF	TGTGCCAGCTCACCATTACAGGGGGCTCAGCCCCAGCATTTT
-	TRBV7-9	-	TRBJ1-1	CASSKDRPEAFF	TGTGCCAGCAGCAAGGACAGACCCGAAGCTTTCTTT
TRBD1	TRBV11-3	-	TRBJ2-7	CASSFHRGSDEQYF	TGTGCCAGCAGCTTTCACAGGGGTAGCGACGAGCAGTACTTC
-	TRBV28	-	TRBJ2-1	CASSSGDRVKSYNEQFF	TGTGCCAGCAGTTCGGGAGACAGGGTGAAGTCCTACAATGAGCAGTTCTTC